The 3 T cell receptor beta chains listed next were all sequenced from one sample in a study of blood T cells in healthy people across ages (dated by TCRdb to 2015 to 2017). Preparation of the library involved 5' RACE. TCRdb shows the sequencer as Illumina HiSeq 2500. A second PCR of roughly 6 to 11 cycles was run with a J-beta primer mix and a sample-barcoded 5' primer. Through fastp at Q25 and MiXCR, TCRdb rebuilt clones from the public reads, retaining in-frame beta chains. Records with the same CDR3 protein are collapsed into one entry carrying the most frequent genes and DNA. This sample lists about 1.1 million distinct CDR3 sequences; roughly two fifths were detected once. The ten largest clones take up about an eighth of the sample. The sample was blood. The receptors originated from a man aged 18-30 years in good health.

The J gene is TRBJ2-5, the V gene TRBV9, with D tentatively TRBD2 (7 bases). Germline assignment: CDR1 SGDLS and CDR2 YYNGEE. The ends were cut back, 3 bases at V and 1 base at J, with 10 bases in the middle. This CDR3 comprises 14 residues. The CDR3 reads CASSGGGSQETQYF. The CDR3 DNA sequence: TGTGCCAGCAGCGGCGGGGGCAGCCAAGAGACCCAGTACTTC.

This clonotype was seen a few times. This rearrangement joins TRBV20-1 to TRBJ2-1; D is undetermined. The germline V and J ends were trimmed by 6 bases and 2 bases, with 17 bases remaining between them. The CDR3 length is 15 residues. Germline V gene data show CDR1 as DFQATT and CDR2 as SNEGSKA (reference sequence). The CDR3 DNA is TGCAGTGCAAACGGCGGACCCATCGCCTACAATGAGCAGTTCTTC. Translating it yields CSANGGPIAYNEQFF.

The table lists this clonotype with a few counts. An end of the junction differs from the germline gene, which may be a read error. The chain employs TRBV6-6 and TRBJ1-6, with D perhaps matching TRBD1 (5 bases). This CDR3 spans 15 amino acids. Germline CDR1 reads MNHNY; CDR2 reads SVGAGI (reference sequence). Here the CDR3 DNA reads TGTGCCAGCAGTTACTCAGCAGGGCTCGGTTCAACCCTCCACTTT. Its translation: CASSYSAGLGSTLHF.